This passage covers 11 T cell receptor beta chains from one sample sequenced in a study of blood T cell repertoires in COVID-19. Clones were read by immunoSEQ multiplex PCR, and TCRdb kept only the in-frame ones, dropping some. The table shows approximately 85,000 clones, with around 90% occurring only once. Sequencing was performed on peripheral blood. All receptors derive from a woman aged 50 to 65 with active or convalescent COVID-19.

The DNA for the CDR3 is TGTGCCATCAGTGAGTCTTGGCGGGGGGCCGGGAATGAGCAGTTCTTC. This codes for CAISESWRGAGNEQFF. The chain employs TRBV10-3 and TRBJ2-1, with 8 nucleotides matching TRBD2. The CDR3 spans 16 residues. CDR1 and CDR2 from the germline V gene are ENHRY and SYGVKD. Trimming at V came to 0 bases and at J to 7 bases, leaving 8 bases not matched to a gene.

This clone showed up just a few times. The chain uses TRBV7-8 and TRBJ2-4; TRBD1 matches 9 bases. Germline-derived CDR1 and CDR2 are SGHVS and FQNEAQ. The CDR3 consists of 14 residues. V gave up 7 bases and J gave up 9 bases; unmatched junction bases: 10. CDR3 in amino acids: CASTQIQGAGIQYF. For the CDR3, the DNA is TGTGCCAGCACCCAAATACAGGGGGCTGGCATTCAGTACTTC.

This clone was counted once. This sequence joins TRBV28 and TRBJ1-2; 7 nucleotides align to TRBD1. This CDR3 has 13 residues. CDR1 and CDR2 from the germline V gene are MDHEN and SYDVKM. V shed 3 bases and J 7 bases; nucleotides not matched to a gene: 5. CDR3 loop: CASSLADRSGYTF. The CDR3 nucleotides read TGTGCCAGCAGTTTGGCGGACAGGAGTGGCTACACCTTC.

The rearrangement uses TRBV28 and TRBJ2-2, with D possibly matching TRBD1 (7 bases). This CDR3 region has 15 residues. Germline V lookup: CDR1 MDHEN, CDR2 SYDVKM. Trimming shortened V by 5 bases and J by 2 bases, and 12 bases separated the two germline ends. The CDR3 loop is CASSPGGINTGELFF. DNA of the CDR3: TGTGCCAGCAGTCCAGGGGGGATTAACACCGGGGAGCTGTTTTTT.

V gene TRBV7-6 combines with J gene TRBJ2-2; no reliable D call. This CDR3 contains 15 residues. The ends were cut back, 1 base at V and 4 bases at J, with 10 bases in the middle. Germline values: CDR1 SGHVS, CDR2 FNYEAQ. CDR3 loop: CASSLGPAGTGELFF. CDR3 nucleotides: TGTGCCAGCAGCTTAGGCCCCGCCGGCACCGGGGAGCTGTTTTTT. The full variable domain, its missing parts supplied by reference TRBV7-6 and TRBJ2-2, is GAGVSQSPRYKVTKRGQDVALRCDPISGHVSLYWYRQALGQGPEFLTYFNYEAQQDKSGLPNDRFSAERPEGSISTLTIQRTEQRDSAMYRCASSLGPAGTGELFFGEGSRLTVL.

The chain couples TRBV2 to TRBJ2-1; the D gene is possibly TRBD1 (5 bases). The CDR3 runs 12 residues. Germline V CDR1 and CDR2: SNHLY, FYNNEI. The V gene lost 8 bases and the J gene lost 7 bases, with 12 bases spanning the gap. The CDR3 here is CASVQGWNEQFF. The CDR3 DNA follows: TGTGCCAGCGTCCAGGGTTGGAATGAGCAGTTCTTC.

CDR3 amino acids: CASSLSGRANGYTF. In DNA, the CDR3 is TGTGCCAGCAGTTTATCGGGCAGGGCCAACGGCTACACCTTC. The gene calls are TRBV28 and TRBJ1-2; TRBD1 might be the D (5 bases). Looked up from germline, CDR1 is MDHEN and CDR2 is SYDVKM. The CDR3 loop spans 14 amino acids. V lost 1 base and J lost 8, with 14 bases in between.

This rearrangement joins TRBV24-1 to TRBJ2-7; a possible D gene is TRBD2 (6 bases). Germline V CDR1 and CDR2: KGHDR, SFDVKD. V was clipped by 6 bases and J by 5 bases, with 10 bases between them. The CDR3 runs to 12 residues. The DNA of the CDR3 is TGTGCCACCAGTAGCGGGCCCCACGAGCAGTACTTC. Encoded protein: CATSSGPHEQYF.

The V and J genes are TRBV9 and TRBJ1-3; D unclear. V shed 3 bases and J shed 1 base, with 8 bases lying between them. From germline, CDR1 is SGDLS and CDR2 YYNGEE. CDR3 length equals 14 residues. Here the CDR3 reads CASSEGVSGNTIYF. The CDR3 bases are TGTGCCAGCAGCGAGGGAGTTTCTGGAAACACCATATATTTT.

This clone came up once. CDR3 in amino acids: CASSHQETQYF. Here the CDR3 DNA reads TGTGCCAGCAGCCATCAAGAGACCCAGTACTTC. The chain joins TRBV7-9 to TRBJ2-5; D is uncertain. V lost 5 bases, J lost 2 bases, and 3 bases lay in between. Per the germline V gene, CDR1 is SEHNR and CDR2 is FQNEAQ (reference sequence). The CDR3 loop spans 11 amino acids. Variable domain in full (rest from reference TRBV7-9 and TRBJ2-5): DTGVSQNPRHKITKRGQNVTFRCDPISEHNRLYWYRQTLGQGPEFLTYFQNEAQLEKSRLLSDRFSAERPKGSFSTLEIQRTEQGDSAMYLCASSHQETQYFGPGTRLLVL.

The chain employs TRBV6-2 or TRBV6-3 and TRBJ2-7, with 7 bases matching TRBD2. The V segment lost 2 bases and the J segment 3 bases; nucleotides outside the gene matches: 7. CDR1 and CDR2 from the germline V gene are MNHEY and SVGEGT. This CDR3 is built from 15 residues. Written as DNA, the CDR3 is TGTGCCAGCAGTTACGATGGGGGAGGGTTCTACGAGCAGTACTTC. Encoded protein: CASSYDGGGFYEQYF.